The 9 T cell receptor beta chains in this list originate from one sample, sequenced in a study of regulatory T cells in long-lasting Graves disease. Documented time point: newly diagnosed GD, antithyroid drugs for less than 3 months. RNA isolated from PBMCs was used to make the TCR library. Through Arm-PCR of CDR3 regions and iRepertoire HTBI primers, TCR beta libraries were built. TCRdb redid the calling of the multiplex PCR reads with MiXCR, one entry per CDR3 protein. The sample includes over 200,000 distinct CDR3 sequences, 18% of them seen just once. These sequences were also reported in another study, on T cells in Graves' hyperthyroidism and ophthalmopathy.

The sequencing here drew on peripheral blood mononuclear cells (PBMCs), taken at new diagnosis, from a patient treated with antithyroid drugs. These receptors were taken from a woman in her 30s with Graves disease.

About this clonotype itself: The likely explanation is a read error, given a far larger clone one base away. This chain connects TRBV7-2 to TRBJ2-3, with D hard to call. The J call may not be correct, given that the DNA end is closer to TRBJ1-1. The length of the CDR3 is 12 residues. The germline CDR1 and CDR2 sequences are SGHTA and FQGNSA. The CDR3 nucleotides read TGTGCCAGCCGCCCCGGTGCGGCGGCAGCTTTCTTT. Translation: CASRPGAAAAFF.

This clonotype was seen many times. The chain employs TRBV5-1 and TRBJ1-2; no clear D gene. The V and J ends lost 3 bases and 4 bases respectively, with 16 bases between them. The CDR3 length is 15 residues. Germline V CDR1 and CDR2: SGHRS, YFSETQ. The CDR3 is CASSSPGEGGYGYTF. DNA of the CDR3: TGCGCCAGCAGCTCCCCCGGGGAGGGTGGCTATGGCTACACCTTC.

There are many counts of this clonotype. This rearrangement joins TRBV2 to TRBJ1-6, with 8 bases fitting TRBD1. Germline assignment: CDR1 SNHLY and CDR2 FYNNEI. This CDR3 has 14 amino acids. The V and J ends lost 4 bases and 10 bases, in that order; junction bases with no gene match: 6. The CDR3, as DNA: TGTGCCAGCAGTGCGGACAGGGTCTTCTCACCCCTCCACTTT. Encoded protein: CASSADRVFSPLHF.

At least ten counts were recorded for this clonotype. The chain is built from TRBV12-3 or TRBV12-4 and TRBJ2-7, with D unresolved. This CDR3 is built from 17 residues. V lost 4 bases and J lost 2, with 21 bases in between. DNA of the CDR3: TGTGCCAGCAGTTCTGGGTGGGGTTCGACCTACGCCTACGAGCAGTACTTC. The encoded protein is CASSSGWGSTYAYEQYF.

Many counts were recorded for this clonotype. The rearrangement links TRBV11-2 to TRBJ1-2; D is undetermined. The V end lost 5 bases, the J end lost 14 bases, and 18 bases lay between the germline ends. The CDR3 runs 12 residues. CDR1 and CDR2 (germline): SGHAT, FQNNGV. This chain's CDR3 is CASSHLEGANTF. The CDR3 nucleotides are TGTGCCAGCAGCCACCTTGAGGGCGCAAATACCTTC.

In this sample, this clonotype turned up many times. The chain carries TRBV6-1 and TRBJ2-1; possible D gene TRBD1, 6 bases. Germline V gene sequence: CDR1 MNHNS, CDR2 SASEGT. This CDR3 is built from 16 residues. V lost 9 bases and J 7 bases, leaving 25 bases between the germline ends. CDR3 bases: TGTGCCAGTCGGACCGAACAGGGTCGGATTAATAATGAGCAGTTCTTC. This translates into CASRTEQGRINNEQFF.

This clonotype appeared a few times. The rearrangement joins TRBV7-9 to TRBJ2-7; a possible D gene is TRBD2 (6 bases). Germline CDR1 SEHNR, CDR2 FQNEAQ (reference sequence). CDR3 length equals 15 residues. V was trimmed by 7 bases and J by 2 bases, leaving 18 bases between them. Here the CDR3 DNA reads TGTGCCAGCACTCCCGCTGTGCGGGGCACCTACGAGCAGTACTTC. This gives the protein CASTPAVRGTYEQYF.

This clonotype was counted at least ten times. The chain couples TRBV12-3 or TRBV12-4 to TRBJ1-6; D may be TRBD1 (5 bases). The CDR3 extends over 15 amino acids. The ends were cut back, 7 bases at V and 6 bases at J, with 16 bases in the middle. The CDR3 bases are TGTGCCAGCAACCCGGGGGACGGTTTTAATTCACCCCTCCACTTT. Protein sequence: CASNPGDGFNSPLHF.

This clonotype has a count of ten or more. The chain has TRBV6-1 and TRBJ2-4, with a weak D call TRBD1 (6 bases). Germline values: CDR1 MNHNS, CDR2 SASEGT. CDR3 size: 15 residues. Trimming shortened V by 6 bases and J by 8 bases, and 20 bases separated the two germline ends. Here the CDR3 reads CASRARDNQWDIQYF. The DNA for the CDR3 is TGTGCCAGCAGAGCCCGGGACAATCAATGGGACATTCAGTACTTC.